Each of the 16 T cell receptor beta chains below was sequenced from the same sample in a study of blood T cells in healthy people across ages. Through a sample-barcoded 5' primer and a J-beta primer mix, a second PCR was run for roughly 6 to 12 cycles. TCRdb redid the calling of the 5' RACE reads with MiXCR, one entry per CDR3 protein. This table has more than 1,000,000 distinct CDR3 sequences, about 25% appearing once. These sequences were also reported in another study, on T cells of mothers and their children.

The specimen sequenced was blood. The receptor set was obtained from a girl aged 2 to 9 in good health.

Of note for this clonotype: The germline gene is not matched at one end of the junction; a read error may be the cause. The V call is TRBV29-1, the J call TRBJ1-1; D is ambiguous. Germline loops: CDR1 SQVTM, CDR2 ANQGSEA. The CDR3 consists of 17 residues. CDR3 sequence: CSVEGPSLPEMNTEASF. The CDR3 DNA follows: TGCAGCGTTGAAGGACCCTCTTTACCCGAAATGAACACTGAAGCTTCCTTT. The full variable domain, completed using reference TRBV29-1 and TRBJ1-1, is SAVISQKPSRDICQRGTSLTIQCQVDSQVTMMFWYRQQPGQSLTLIATANQGSEATYESGFVIDKFPISRPNLTFSTLTVSNMSPEDSSIYLCSVEGPSLPEMNTEASFGQGTRLTVV.

On this clonotype: One junction end disagrees with the germline gene, perhaps due to a read error. The rearrangement uses TRBV10-3 and TRBJ1-2, with TRBD1 matching 10 bases. The V gene's germline CDR1 is ENHRY and CDR2 SYGVKD. The CDR3 totals 14 residues. CDR3 sequence reads: CAVSDGQGVDGYTF. The CDR3 nucleotides read TGTGCCGTCAGTGATGGACAGGGGGTCGATGGCTACACCTTC.

This clonotype was seen just once. The chain links TRBV4-1 to TRBJ2-5, with 10 bases matching TRBD1. The CDR3 extends over 15 amino acids. Germline CDR1 reads MGHRA; CDR2 reads YSYEKL. With 4 bases clipped from V and 6 bases from J, the junction kept 8 bases outside the gene matches. The CDR3 nucleotides read TGCGCCAGCAGCCCTATCAGACAGGGGGCAAAGACCCAGTACTTC. It codes for CASSPIRQGAKTQYF.

The rearrangement joins TRBV20-1 to TRBJ2-7; 10 bases align to TRBD2. CDR1 and CDR2 (germline): DFQATT, SNEGSKA (reference sequence). The V and J ends lost 3 bases and 5 bases, in that order; junction bases with no gene match: 7. This CDR3 is built from 14 residues. CDR3 nucleotide sequence: TGCAGTGCTAGTCCTAGCGGGAGTAGGAACGAGCAGTACTTC. Protein: CSASPSGSRNEQYF.

This clonotype was found a few times. The junction differs from germline at one of its ends, possibly a read error. The rearrangement joins TRBV25-1 to TRBJ1-1; D ambiguous. Germline CDR1 is MGHDK and CDR2 is SYGVNS. CDR3 size: 16 residues. CDR3 sequence: CASSDSRTVSDTEALF. The CDR3 DNA follows: TGTGCCAGCAGTGATTCCCGGACGGTAAGCGACACTGAAGCTCTCTTT.

This clonotype turned up a few times. The gene calls are TRBV20-1 and TRBJ2-1; TRBD1 is a possible D gene (5 bases). Between the trimmed V and J ends, which lost 1 base and 4 bases, there was a span of 17 bases. The CDR3 is 16 amino acids. CDR1 and CDR2 from the germline V gene are DFQATT and SNEGSKA (reference sequence). CDR3 in DNA: TGCAGTGCTAGAGCCGAGAGACAGCCAGGATACAATGAGCAGTTCTTC. This sequence encodes CSARAERQPGYNEQFF.

The chain couples TRBV7-2 to TRBJ2-7, with a weak D call TRBD2 (6 bases). With 2 bases removed from V and 5 bases from J, the gap between germline ends came to 16 bases. This CDR3 region has 15 residues. CDR1 is SGHTA and CDR2 is FQGNSA in the germline V gene. CDR3 in amino acids: CASSLIGGLPNEQYF. DNA of the CDR3: TGTGCCAGCAGCTTAATCGGGGGACTTCCAAACGAGCAGTACTTC.

With respect to this clonotype: One end of the junction varies from germline; a read error may be responsible. CDR3 amino acids: CANSLTGLAGETQYF. CDR3 coding DNA: TGTGCCAACAGCTTAACCGGACTAGCCGGGGAGACCCAGTACTTC. The rearrangement joins TRBV7-3 to TRBJ2-5, with 8 bases matching TRBD2. Germline-derived CDR1 and CDR2 are SGHTA and FQGTGA. The CDR3 is made up of 15 amino acids.

This clonotype was counted ten times or more. The V gene is TRBV14, the J gene TRBJ2-7; a weak D match, TRBD2 (6 bases). The length of the CDR3 is 15 residues. The germline CDR1 and CDR2 sequences are SGHDN and FVKESK. V gave up 4 bases and J gave up 6 bases, with 19 bases separating them. In DNA form, the CDR3 reads TGTGCCAGCAGCCCCGAACACGGACTATCGGTCGAGCAGTACTTC. It is translated as CASSPEHGLSVEQYF. Full variable domain (rest looked up from reference TRBV14 and TRBJ2-7): EAGVTQFPSHSVIEKGQTVTLRCDPISGHDNLYWYRRVMGKEIKFLLHFVKESKQDESGMPNNRFLAERTGGTYSTLKVQPAELEDSGVYFCASSPEHGLSVEQYFGPGTRLTVT.

This clonotype was seen a few times. The chain joins TRBV15 to TRBJ2-4; D unresolved. The V and J ends lost 6 bases and 1 base respectively, with 7 bases between them. Germline values: CDR1 LNHNV, CDR2 YYDKDF (reference sequence). The CDR3 has 13 amino acids. The CDR3 loop reads CATSSSAKNIQYF. The DNA of the CDR3 is TGTGCCACCAGTTCCTCCGCCAAAAACATTCAGTACTTC.

This sequence joins TRBV20-1 and TRBJ2-7, with TRBD2 matching 9 bases. CDR1 DFQATT and CDR2 SNEGSKA come from the germline V gene (reference sequence). Trimming at V came to 1 base and at J to 3 bases, leaving 7 bases not matched to a gene. This CDR3 region has 15 residues. The CDR3: CSARGGLREGYEQYF. The CDR3, as DNA: TGCAGTGCTAGAGGGGGCTTGCGGGAGGGCTACGAGCAGTACTTC.

The J gene is TRBJ2-3, the V gene TRBV11-2; perhaps TRBD2 as D (6 bases). From germline, CDR1 is SGHAT and CDR2 FQNNGV. The CDR3 runs 15 residues. V was shortened by 2 bases and J by 3 bases, with 12 bases between the two germline ends. DNA of the CDR3: TGTGCCAGCAGCTTATCACCGGGAGTTACAGATACGCAGTATTTT. Its translation is CASSLSPGVTDTQYF. Combining the CDR3 with reference TRBV11-2 and TRBJ2-3 gives the whole variable domain EAGVAQSPRYKIIEKRQSVAFWCNPISGHATLYWYQQILGQGPKLLIQFQNNGVVDDSQLPKDRFSAERLKGVDSTLKIQPAKLEDSAVYLCASSLSPGVTDTQYFGPGTRLTVL.

This chain links TRBV24-1 with TRBJ2-5; D remains ambiguous. The CDR3 runs 11 residues. The germline V and J ends were trimmed by 0 bases and 9 bases, with 4 bases remaining between them. Germline V gives CDR1 KGHDR, CDR2 SFDVKD. The CDR3 DNA sequence: TGTGCCACCAGTGATTTGGGACCCCAGTACTTC. Amino acid sequence: CATSDLGPQYF.

This clonotype was seen repeatedly, ten times or more. The rearrangement uses TRBV10-3 and TRBJ2-7; D gene unclear. Germline CDR1 and CDR2: ENHRY and SYGVKD. CDR3 length equals 11 residues. The germline V and J ends were trimmed by 11 bases and 6 bases, with 14 bases remaining between them. This CDR3 is CASQYGSEQYF. In nucleotides, the CDR3 is TGTGCCTCCCAGTATGGGTCCGAGCAGTACTTC.

The rearrangement links TRBV5-1 to TRBJ2-5, with TRBD2 identical over 11 bases. V lost 9 bases and J lost 4; bases outside the gene matches: 23. The CDR3 length is 19 residues. Germline CDR1 is SGHRS and CDR2 is YFSETQ. The CDR3 reads CANPLTGTSGPVIVETQYF. CDR3 sequence (DNA): TGCGCCAACCCACTAACCGGGACTAGCGGCCCAGTGATCGTAGAGACCCAGTACTTC.

The sample holds a few counts of this clonotype. The chain has TRBV12-5 and TRBJ2-7; maybe TRBD2 (7 bases). This CDR3 region has 16 residues. V shed 10 bases and J shed 0 bases, with 22 bases lying between them. Germline assignment: CDR1 LGHNT and CDR2 FRNRAP. CDR3 loop: CATRGAERRSSYEQYF. The CDR3 DNA follows: TGTGCTACCCGGGGGGCCGAACGCCGTAGCTCCTACGAGCAGTACTTC.